This is a list of T cell receptor beta chains from one sample in a study of T cells in Graves' hyperthyroidism and ophthalmopathy. Each CDR3 protein gets one entry after TCRdb re-called the multiplex PCR reads with MiXCR. The table lists about 640,000 distinct CDR3 sequences, more than 14% of them singletons. The source material was blood. The source is a woman between 45 and 60 years old with Graves' ophthalmopathy. Both conserved end residues are part of each CDR3. The D gene is left open where the match is weak. A row's size may be missing; if present it is once, few, many or a size class.

V: TRBV9; D: TRBD2; J: TRBJ2-7; size: -; DNA: TGTGCCAGCAGCGCCGGACTAGCGGGGGGATACTACGAGCAGTACTTC; CDR3: CASSAGLAGGYYEQYF
V: TRBV6-1; D: -; J: TRBJ1-5; size: -; DNA: TGTGCCAGCAATGAACAGGATCAGCCCCAGCATTTT; CDR3: CASNEQDQPQHF
V: TRBV7-3; D: TRBD2; J: TRBJ2-1; size: many; DNA: TGTGCCAGCAGCTTAGGGACTAGTGGATACTTCGAGCAGTTCTTC; CDR3: CASSLGTSGYFEQFF
V: TRBV28; D: TRBD2; J: TRBJ2-1; size: many; DNA: TGTGCCAGCAGTATAGCGGGGGGGGTCTCCTACAATGAGCAGTTCTTC; CDR3: CASSIAGGVSYNEQFF
V: TRBV6-2/TRBV6-3; D: TRBD1; J: TRBJ2-3; size: -; DNA: TGTGCCAGCAGTTCGGACAGGGGTAAGGCAGATACGCAGTATTTT; CDR3: CASSSDRGKADTQYF
V: TRBV28; D: TRBD1; J: TRBJ1-2; size: few; DNA: TGTGCCGCACGAGCAGGGGGGACAGGGTTTGATTCCAATGGCTACACCTTC; CDR3: CAARAGGTGFDSNGYTF
V: TRBV28; D: TRBD2; J: TRBJ2-3; size: -; DNA: TGTGCCAGCAGTTCAACCCTCGGACTAGCGGGAGAGCGGGGTACGCAGTATTTT; CDR3: CASSSTLGLAGERGTQYF
V: TRBV28; D: TRBD1; J: TRBJ1-1; size: few; DNA: TGTGCCAGCAATGACAGGGGGACTGAAGCTTTCTTT; CDR3: CASNDRGTEAFF
V: TRBV20-1; D: TRBD1; J: TRBJ1-3; size: -; DNA: TGCAGTGCTAGAGATCAGACAGGGCCTGGAAACACCATATATTTT; CDR3: CSARDQTGPGNTIYF
V: TRBV27; D: -; J: TRBJ2-5; size: many; DNA: TGTGCCAGCAGTTTATATGGGCGGGTTGAGACCCAGTACTTC; CDR3: CASSLYGRVETQYF
V: TRBV7-3; D: -; J: TRBJ2-7; size: many; DNA: TGTGCCAGCAGCTTAAGAGGCAGCTCGGGTACGGACGAGCAGTACTTC; CDR3: CASSLRGSSGTDEQYF
V: TRBV6-2/TRBV6-3; D: TRBD1; J: TRBJ2-2; size: few; DNA: TGTGCCAGCTTCTTTGCGGGACAGGGATATACCGGGGAGCTGTTTTTT; CDR3: CASFFAGQGYTGELFF
V: TRBV2; D: TRBD1; J: TRBJ2-1; size: -; DNA: TGTGCCAGCAGCGAGACAGGGTTGGGCTCCTACAATGAGCAGTTCTTC; CDR3: CASSETGLGSYNEQFF
V: TRBV28; D: -; J: TRBJ2-3; size: -; DNA: TGTGCCGGCAGCCCAGGGAGGGGGGCCTCAGATACGCAGTATTTT; CDR3: CAGSPGRGASDTQYF
V: TRBV28; D: TRBD1; J: TRBJ1-2; size: few; DNA: TGTGCCAGCAGTTTGGGGACAGGGGTCTTAAACGGGGACTATGGCTACACCTTC; CDR3: CASSLGTGVLNGDYGYTF
V: TRBV5-4; D: -; J: TRBJ1-1; size: many; DNA: TGTGCCAGCAGCTTGGAATCAAGGGACACTGAAGCTTTCTTT; CDR3: CASSLESRDTEAFF
V: TRBV7-9; D: -; J: TRBJ1-2; size: many; DNA: TGTGCCAGCAGCTTCGGACGCCAGTTAAGGGTCGGCTACACCTTC; CDR3: CASSFGRQLRVGYTF
V: TRBV20-1; D: TRBD1; J: TRBJ2-1; size: few; DNA: TGCAGTGCTACTTCCCGGGACAGGGGGGGCCACAATGAGCAGTTCTTC; CDR3: CSATSRDRGGHNEQFF
V: TRBV18; D: TRBD1; J: TRBJ1-1; size: -; DNA: TGTGCCAGCTCATCCGGGACAGGGGTTTTGAACACTGAAGCTTTCTTT; CDR3: CASSSGTGVLNTEAFF
V: TRBV20-1; D: -; J: TRBJ2-1; size: many; DNA: TGCAGTGCTAGAAGGCAGGGATTCGACAATGAGCAGTTCTTC; CDR3: CSARRQGFDNEQFF
V: TRBV6-1; D: TRBD1; J: TRBJ1-2; size: -; DNA: TGTGCCAGCAGTGACAGGACAGGGGGCAATGGCTACACCTTC; CDR3: CASSDRTGGNGYTF
V: TRBV12-3/TRBV12-4; D: -; J: TRBJ1-6; size: few; DNA: TGTGCCAGCAGTCCTCTCCTCGGGGGGGCCTATAATTCACCCCTCCACTTT; CDR3: CASSPLLGGAYNSPLHF
V: TRBV7-2; D: -; J: TRBJ2-1; size: many; DNA: TGTGCCAGCAGCTTAGCGGTCGCTAGCGCTTACAATGAGCAGTTCTTC; CDR3: CASSLAVASAYNEQFF
V: TRBV20-1; D: -; J: TRBJ2-7; size: few; DNA: TGCAGTGCTAGAGAACCTAGGAAATACGAGCAGTACTTC; CDR3: CSAREPRKYEQYF
V: TRBV2; D: -; J: TRBJ2-2; size: many; DNA: TGTGCCAGCAGTGAGGTGGGGGTCACCGGGGAGCTGTTTTTT; CDR3: CASSEVGVTGELFF
V: TRBV6-2/TRBV6-3; D: -; J: TRBJ2-7; size: -; DNA: TGTGCCAGCAGTTCCGCCCGGGACAACTCCTACGAGCAGTACTTC; CDR3: CASSSARDNSYEQYF
V: TRBV7-3; D: TRBD2; J: TRBJ2-1; size: many; DNA: TGTGCCAGCAGCTTTAGCGGGAGGGCCATTGATGAGCAGTTCTTC; CDR3: CASSFSGRAIDEQFF
V: TRBV5-1; D: -; J: TRBJ1-1; size: many; DNA: TGCGCCAGCAGCTTGGGGGAAGCCACTGAAGCTTTCTTT; CDR3: CASSLGEATEAFF
V: TRBV12-3/TRBV12-4; D: TRBD1; J: TRBJ1-2; size: -; DNA: TGTGCCAGCAGAAAAAGACAGGGTAACTATGGCTACACCTTC; CDR3: CASRKRQGNYGYTF
V: TRBV2; D: -; J: TRBJ1-4; size: many; DNA: TGTGCCAGCGCGAGGGATCTTCCGAATGAAAAACTGTTTTTT; CDR3: CASARDLPNEKLFF
V: TRBV30; D: TRBD1; J: TRBJ1-5; size: few; DNA: TGTGCCTGGGGAACAGGGGACCGGGGGCCCCAGCATTTT; CDR3: CAWGTGDRGPQHF
V: TRBV11-3; D: -; J: TRBJ2-7; size: -; DNA: TGTGCCAGCAGCTTAGATCGTCCTAGCTTAATAGCCTACGAGCAGTACTTC; CDR3: CASSLDRPSLIAYEQYF
V: TRBV20-1; D: TRBD1; J: TRBJ2-5; size: many; DNA: TGCAGTGCTAGAGATTACGGCAGGGGGCAAGAGACCCAGTACTTC; CDR3: CSARDYGRGQETQYF
V: TRBV9; D: -; J: TRBJ1-2; size: few; DNA: TGTGCCAGCAGCGATAATCCCCTCGACAGGAGGGGCTACACCTTC; CDR3: CASSDNPLDRRGYTF
V: TRBV5-1; D: TRBD2; J: TRBJ2-7; size: many; DNA: TGCGCCAGCAGCCCGGGACTAGCGGGAGATGGCCTGCACTACGAGCAGTACTTC; CDR3: CASSPGLAGDGLHYEQYF
V: TRBV2; D: TRBD2; J: TRBJ2-4; size: -; DNA: TGTGCCAGCAGTGTTACTAGCGGGAGCGTGTATTACATTCAGTACTTC; CDR3: CASSVTSGSVYYIQYF
V: TRBV12-3/TRBV12-4; D: TRBD1; J: TRBJ1-5; size: -; DNA: TGTGCCAGCAGTCCCGGGACAGACCCCAGGCCCCAGCATTTT; CDR3: CASSPGTDPRPQHF
V: TRBV6-2/TRBV6-3; D: TRBD2; J: TRBJ2-6; size: -; DNA: TGTGCCAGCAGTTATGGCGGGAGCTCTGGGGCCAACGTCCTGACTTTC; CDR3: CASSYGGSSGANVLTF